These 18 T cell receptor beta chains were all obtained from the same sample, sequenced in a study of tumor-infiltrating lymphocytes in primary liver carcinoma. Synthesis of TCR beta cDNA was carried out from 500 ng total RNA with a constant-region primer. The TCR beta library was amplified through three nested multiplex PCR rounds in a modified ARM-PCR procedure. TRBV1-TRBV30 forward primers paired with a C-beta reverse primer drove the first two PCR rounds, 10 cycles each. TCRdb reprocessed the multiplex PCR reads via MiXCR and lists one record per CDR3 protein. The sample has about 59,000 distinct CDR3 sequences, about three quarters seen once. Co-extracting RNA and DNA was done with 20-30 mg of unsorted bulk tissue as input. The sample comprised liver tumor tissue from sampling region 2. Subset defined: tumor region T2, inferior pole. The source is a man aged 40-49 years with primary liver carcinoma and hepatitis B virus infection.

With respect to this clonotype: A read error may produce the germline difference seen at one junction end. The gene calls are TRBV4-3 and TRBJ2-7, with D uncertain. Germline V gene sequence: CDR1 LGHNA, CDR2 YSLEER. This CDR3 has 15 amino acids. CDR3 coding DNA: TGCGCCAGCTGCCAAGATCTGAACGGAGCCTACGAGCGGTACTTC. It specifies CASCQDLNGAYERYF.

About this clonotype itself: The conserved closing phenylalanine or tryptophan is absent in this CDR3, likely reflecting a read error. The rearrangement links TRBV6-5 to TRBJ2-2, with 7 bases lining up with TRBD1. CDR3 length: 16 amino acids. Per germline, CDR1 MNHEY and CDR2 SVGAGI. V lost 3 bases to trimming and J lost 0 bases; unmatched junction nucleotides: 4. The CDR3 loop reads CASSYLGQANTGELFP. The CDR3 DNA is TGTGCCAGCAGTTATCTAGGACAGGCGAACACCGGGGAGCTGTTTCCT.

Only a few counts were recorded for this clonotype. At one end, the junction sequence differs from germline, possibly due to a read error. This chain links TRBV5-1 with TRBJ2-1, with D unresolved. CDR1 is SGHRS, CDR2 YFSETQ, per germline. The CDR3 is 15 amino acids. The CDR3 DNA is TGCGCCAGCTGCTTGGCTCTAGTGGGTTACAATGAGCAGTTCTTC. It yields the protein CASCLALVGYNEQFF.

This chain connects TRBV10-2 to TRBJ2-5; D uncertain. Germline V gene data show CDR1 as WSHSY and CDR2 as SAAADI. The germline V and J ends were trimmed by 6 bases and 3 bases, with 5 bases remaining between them. The CDR3 length is 11 residues. CDR3 residues: CASRHEETQYF. CDR3 sequence (DNA): TGCGCCAGCAGGCATGAAGAGACCCAGTACTTC.

As regards this clonotype: Sequence at one end of the junction differs from germline and may be a read error. The V gene is TRBV6-5, the J gene TRBJ1-3; D gene uncertain. The CDR3 length is 16 residues. CDR1 MNHEY and CDR2 SVGAGI come from the germline V gene. The CDR3 DNA is TGTGGCAGCAGTTACTCGAGACCCAACTCTGGAAACACCATATATTTT. Translating gives CGSSYSRPNSGNTIYF.

A word on this clonotype: One junction end disagrees with the germline gene, perhaps due to a read error. CDR3 in amino acids: CAGTECGANVLTF. The CDR3 nucleotides are TGTGCCGGCACCGAGTGTGGGGCCAACGTCCTAACTTTC. This sequence joins TRBV6-5 and TRBJ2-6, with D tentatively TRBD1 (5 bases). The CDR3 consists of 13 residues. Germline CDR1 reads MNHEY; CDR2 reads SVGAGI.

This clonotype turned up a few times. The conserved final phenylalanine or tryptophan is absent from the CDR3, which likely points to a read error. The V call is TRBV4-2, the J call TRBJ1-1, with no clear D. The length of the CDR3 is 15 residues. The germline V gene has CDR1 LGHNA and CDR2 YNFKEQ. Here the CDR3 DNA reads TGTGCCAGTAGCCAAGATAGGAGCCAGAACACTGAAGCTTTCTCT. Its translation: CASSQDRSQNTEAFS.

About this clonotype: Without the conserved terminal phenylalanine or tryptophan, this CDR3 likely stems from a read error. The chain has TRBV13 and TRBJ2-5, with D tentatively TRBD2 (6 bases). Germline loops: CDR1 PRHDT, CDR2 FYEKMQ (reference sequence). The CDR3 is 13 residues long. The germline V and J ends were trimmed by 5 bases and 7 bases, with 14 bases remaining between them. Here the CDR3 DNA reads TGTGCCAGCAGCCGGCGCGGCGGGGTGACCCAGTACTTG. Encoded protein: CASSRRGGVTQYL.

The chain employs TRBV7-6 and TRBJ2-2; D is possibly TRBD1 or TRBD2 (5 bases each). The CDR3 runs 17 residues. V gave up 5 bases and J gave up 2 bases, with 18 bases separating them. The germline CDR1 and CDR2 sequences are SGHVS and FNYEAQ. CDR3 bases: TGTGCCAGCAGCGCCCGAATAGCAGGGACCAACACCGGGGAGCTGTTTTTT. Residues: CASSARIAGTNTGELFF. The entire variable domain, with the rest obtained from reference TRBV7-6 and TRBJ2-2, is as follows: GAGVSQSPRYKVTKRGQDVALRCDPISGHVSLYWYRQALGQGPEFLTYFNYEAQQDKSGLPNDRFSAERPEGSISTLTIQRTEQRDSAMYRCASSARIAGTNTGELFFGEGSRLTVL.

V and J are TRBV28 and TRBJ2-5; 10 nucleotides match TRBD2. V trimming: 1 base; J trimming: 4 bases; junction bases outside the gene matches: 6. Germline V lookup: CDR1 MDHEN, CDR2 SYDVKM. The CDR3 is 16 residues long. The CDR3, as DNA: TGTGCCAGCAGTTTATCCCTTAGCGGGAGGCGAGAGACCCAGTACTTC. It is translated as CASSLSLSGRRETQYF.

This chain uses TRBV29-1 with TRBJ2-3, with D possibly matching TRBD2 (5 bases). V was trimmed by 4 bases and J by 8 bases, leaving 25 bases between them. This CDR3 comprises 16 residues. Germline values: CDR1 SQVTM, CDR2 ANQGSEA. Here the CDR3 DNA reads TGCAGCGTTGCAACTTCCTCTAGCTGGTGGGCCGTTACGCAGTATTTT. Translated: CSVATSSSWWAVTQYF.

A word on this clonotype: The junction differs from germline at one of its ends, possibly a read error. The J gene is TRBJ2-2, the V gene TRBV11-2; D might be TRBD2 (6 bases). The CDR3 sequence is 16 residues long. Germline V gives CDR1 SGHAT, CDR2 FQNNGV. CDR3 sequence reads: CASSGLRSANAGELFF. The DNA of the CDR3 is TGTGCAAGCAGCGGGCTTAGGAGCGCGAACGCCGGGGAGCTGTTTTTT.

For this clonotype: A read error may explain this, as a much larger clone is one base away. This chain uses TRBV6-5 with TRBJ2-7; 12 nucleotides match TRBD2. The CDR3 spans 17 residues. Looked up from germline, CDR1 is MNHEY and CDR2 is SVGAGI. This chain's CDR3 is CASRALTSGRLTYEHYF. CDR3 coding DNA: TGTGCCAGCAGGGCATTGACTAGCGGGAGACTAACCTACGAGCACTACTTC.

The chain joins TRBV11-1 to TRBJ2-2, with D unclear. Germline V gives CDR1 SGHAT, CDR2 FQDESV (reference sequence). The CDR3 is made up of 14 amino acids. V lost 6 bases and J lost 3, with 11 bases in between. CDR3 residues: CASRPSIDTGELFF. The DNA for the CDR3 is TGTGCCAGCAGACCGAGTATTGACACCGGGGAGCTGTTTTTT.

About this clonotype itself: The junction does not match germline at one end; this may be a read error. The chain has TRBV12-3 or TRBV12-4 and TRBJ2-2; 10 bases are shared with TRBD1. This CDR3 is 16 amino acids long. The CDR3 loop is CASNGRQGADTGELFF. The CDR3 DNA sequence: TGTGCCAGCAATGGAAGACAGGGGGCCGACACTGGGGAGCTGTTTTTT.

In this sample, this clonotype turned up once. Sequence at one end of the junction differs from germline and may be a read error. This chain uses TRBV12-3 or TRBV12-4 with TRBJ1-6, with D unresolved. The CDR3 is 14 amino acids. CDR3 protein: CVSSSTVGNSPLLF. CDR3 DNA sequence: TGTGTCAGCAGTTCTACAGTGGGAAATTCACCCCTCCTCTTT.

The CDR3 reads CASSLHPAGDSDTQYF. For the CDR3, the DNA is TGTGCCAGCAGCTTACATCCGGCGGGGGACTCCGATACGCAGTATTTT. The chain is built from TRBV11-1 and TRBJ2-3, with 7 bases aligning to TRBD2. The germline CDR1 and CDR2 sequences are SGHAT and FQDESV (reference sequence). With V trimmed by 2 bases and J by 6 bases, 11 bases remained unmatched. This CDR3 region has 16 residues.

Comments on this clonotype: A much larger clonotype is one base distant, so this may be a read error. The conserved final phenylalanine or tryptophan is absent from the CDR3, which likely points to a read error. This chain uses TRBV7-9 with TRBJ1-1; D is uncertain. CDR1 SEHNR and CDR2 FQNEAQ come from the germline V gene (reference sequence). V was shortened by 5 bases and J by 2 bases, with 15 bases between the two germline ends. CDR3 size: 15 residues. This CDR3 is CASSPVAGPNTEAFL. The CDR3 nucleotides are TGTGCCAGCAGCCCCGTGGCAGGTCCAAACACTGAAGCTTTCCTT.